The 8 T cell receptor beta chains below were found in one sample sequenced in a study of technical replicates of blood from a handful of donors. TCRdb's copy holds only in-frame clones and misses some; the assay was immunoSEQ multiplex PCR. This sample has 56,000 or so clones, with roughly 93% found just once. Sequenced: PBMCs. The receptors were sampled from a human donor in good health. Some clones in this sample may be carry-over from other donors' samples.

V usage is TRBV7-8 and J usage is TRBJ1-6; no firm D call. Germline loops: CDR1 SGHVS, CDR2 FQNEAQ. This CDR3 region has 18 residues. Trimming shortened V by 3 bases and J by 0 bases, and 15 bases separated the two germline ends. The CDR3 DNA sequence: TGTGCCAGCAGCTTTCGGGCCGAAGCGGCCTCCTATAATTCACCCCTCCACTTT. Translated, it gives CASSFRAEAASYNSPLHF.

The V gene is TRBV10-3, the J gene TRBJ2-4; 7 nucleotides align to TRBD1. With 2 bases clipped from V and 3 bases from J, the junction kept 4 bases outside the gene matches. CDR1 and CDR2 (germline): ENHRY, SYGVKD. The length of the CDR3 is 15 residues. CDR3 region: CAISEDRVVKNIQYF. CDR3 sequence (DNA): TGTGCCATCAGTGAGGACAGGGTGGTCAAAAACATTCAGTACTTC.

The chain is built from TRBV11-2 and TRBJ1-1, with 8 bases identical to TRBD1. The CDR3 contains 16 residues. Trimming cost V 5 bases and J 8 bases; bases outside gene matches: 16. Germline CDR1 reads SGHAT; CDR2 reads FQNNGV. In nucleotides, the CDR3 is TGTGCCAGCAGCCTAGTGATAGGACAGGGTAAATCCGAAGCTTTCTTT. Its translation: CASSLVIGQGKSEAFF.

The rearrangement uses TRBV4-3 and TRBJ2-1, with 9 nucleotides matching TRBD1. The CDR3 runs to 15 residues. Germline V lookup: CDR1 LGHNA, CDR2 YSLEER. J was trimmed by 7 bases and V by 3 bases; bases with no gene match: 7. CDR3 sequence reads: CASSQQDRGRNEQFF. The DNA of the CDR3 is TGCGCCAGCAGCCAGCAGGACAGGGGACGAAATGAGCAGTTCTTC.

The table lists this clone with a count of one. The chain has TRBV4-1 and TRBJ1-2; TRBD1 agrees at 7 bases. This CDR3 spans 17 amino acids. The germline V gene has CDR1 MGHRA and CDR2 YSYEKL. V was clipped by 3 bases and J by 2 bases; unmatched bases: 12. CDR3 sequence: CASSQPTGRMVNYGYTF. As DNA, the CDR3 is TGCGCCAGCAGCCAGCCGACAGGGAGGATGGTAAACTATGGCTACACCTTC.

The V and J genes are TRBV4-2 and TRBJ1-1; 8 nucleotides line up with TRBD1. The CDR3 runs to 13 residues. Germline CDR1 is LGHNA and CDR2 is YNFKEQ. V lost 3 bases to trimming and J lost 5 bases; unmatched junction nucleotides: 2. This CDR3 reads CASSQDRETEAFF. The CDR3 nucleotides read TGTGCCAGCAGCCAGGACAGGGAGACTGAAGCTTTCTTT.

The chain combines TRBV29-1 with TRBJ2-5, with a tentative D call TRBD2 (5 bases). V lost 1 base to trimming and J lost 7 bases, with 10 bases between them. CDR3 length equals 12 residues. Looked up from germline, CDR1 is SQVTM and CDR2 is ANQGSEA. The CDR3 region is CSVEVDAGTQYF. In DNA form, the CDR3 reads TGCAGCGTTGAAGTCGATGCGGGGACCCAGTACTTC.

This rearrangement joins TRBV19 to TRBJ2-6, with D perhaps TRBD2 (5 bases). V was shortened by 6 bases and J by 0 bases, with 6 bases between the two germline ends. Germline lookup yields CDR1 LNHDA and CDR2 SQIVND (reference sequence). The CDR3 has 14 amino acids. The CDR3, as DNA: TGTGCCAGTAGGGACTTCTCTGGGGCCAACGTCCTGACTTTC. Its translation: CASRDFSGANVLTF.